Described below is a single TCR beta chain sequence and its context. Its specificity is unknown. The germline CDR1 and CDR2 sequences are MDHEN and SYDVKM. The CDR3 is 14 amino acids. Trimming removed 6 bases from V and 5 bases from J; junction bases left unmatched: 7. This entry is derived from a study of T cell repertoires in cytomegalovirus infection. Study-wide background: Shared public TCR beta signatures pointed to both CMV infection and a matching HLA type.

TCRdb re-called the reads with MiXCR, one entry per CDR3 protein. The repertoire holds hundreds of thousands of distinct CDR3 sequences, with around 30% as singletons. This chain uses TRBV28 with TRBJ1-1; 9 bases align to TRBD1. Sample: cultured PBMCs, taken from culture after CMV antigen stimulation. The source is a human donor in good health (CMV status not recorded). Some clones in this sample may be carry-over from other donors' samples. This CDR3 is CASRQGQGRTEAFF. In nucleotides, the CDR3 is TGTGCCAGCAGACAGGGACAGGGTCGGACTGAAGCTTTCTTT.